This TCR beta chain was retrieved from a study of blood T cell repertoires in COVID-19. For the study at large: The analysed material was cDNA or gDNA that came from T cells, B-cell-depleted T cells, or PBMCs.

Method: immunoSEQ multiplex PCR; TCRdb's copy keeps in-frame clones and lacks some. This repertoire shows about 47,000 clones, more than 80% found once; its top ten account for 6.4%. Trimming took off 5 bases at V and 5 bases at J, with 12 bases between the two ends. CDR1 and CDR2 (germline): SGHVS, FQNEAQ. The CDR3 has 13 residues. The chain joins TRBV7-8 to TRBJ2-5; D might be TRBD1 (6 bases). Sequencing was carried out using peripheral blood. This sequence was found in an older man with active COVID-19. The CDR3 protein is CASSLQGAETQYF. DNA of the CDR3: TGTGCCAGCAGCCTACAGGGCGCTGAGACCCAGTACTTC.